A single sample is the source of the 4 T cell receptor beta chains below, sequenced in a study of technical replicates of blood from a handful of donors. TCRdb's table, derived via immunoSEQ multiplex PCR, lists solely in-frame clones and lacks some. Altogether tens of thousands of clones are present, around 94% being singletons, with the ten largest covering 0.2% to 0.3%. Sequencing was carried out using T cells isolated from PBMCs. The source of these receptors is a human donor in good health.

The chain combines TRBV6-5 with TRBJ2-7; D is possibly TRBD2 (5 bases). The CDR3 runs 16 residues. Germline V gene data show CDR1 as MNHEY and CDR2 as SVGAGI. V dropped 0 bases and J dropped 5 bases, with 17 bases sitting between them. Written as DNA, the CDR3 is TGTGCCAGCAGTTACTCACAGACTATATCCTTCCACGAGCAGTACTTC. As protein: CASSYSQTISFHEQYF.

This chain links TRBV5-6 with TRBJ1-1; the match to TRBD1 covers 7 bases. Germline values: CDR1 SGHDT, CDR2 YYEEEE. V gave up 7 bases and J gave up 0 bases; unmatched junction bases: 12. This CDR3 is built from 16 residues. CDR3 sequence (DNA): TGTGCCAGCCCCTCCAGGGACAGTACCTTGAACACTGAAGCTTTCTTT. Translated: CASPSRDSTLNTEAFF.

The rearrangement joins TRBV19 to TRBJ1-2; D call uncertain. Per the germline V gene, CDR1 is LNHDA and CDR2 is SQIVND (reference sequence). The CDR3 spans 14 residues. V was pared by 4 bases and J by 4 bases, with 13 bases between. Here the CDR3 DNA reads TGTGCCAGTAGTACGGCGGAAATGCCCTATGGCTACACCTTC. Its protein product is CASSTAEMPYGYTF.

The rearrangement joins TRBV27 to TRBJ2-1; no reliable D call. Germline V CDR1 and CDR2: MNHEY, SMNVEV (reference sequence). With 2 bases removed from V and 8 bases from J, the gap between germline ends came to 7 bases. The CDR3 totals 12 residues. This CDR3 reads CASSLLGDEQFF. The CDR3 region has the DNA TGTGCCAGCAGTTTACTGGGCGATGAGCAGTTCTTC.